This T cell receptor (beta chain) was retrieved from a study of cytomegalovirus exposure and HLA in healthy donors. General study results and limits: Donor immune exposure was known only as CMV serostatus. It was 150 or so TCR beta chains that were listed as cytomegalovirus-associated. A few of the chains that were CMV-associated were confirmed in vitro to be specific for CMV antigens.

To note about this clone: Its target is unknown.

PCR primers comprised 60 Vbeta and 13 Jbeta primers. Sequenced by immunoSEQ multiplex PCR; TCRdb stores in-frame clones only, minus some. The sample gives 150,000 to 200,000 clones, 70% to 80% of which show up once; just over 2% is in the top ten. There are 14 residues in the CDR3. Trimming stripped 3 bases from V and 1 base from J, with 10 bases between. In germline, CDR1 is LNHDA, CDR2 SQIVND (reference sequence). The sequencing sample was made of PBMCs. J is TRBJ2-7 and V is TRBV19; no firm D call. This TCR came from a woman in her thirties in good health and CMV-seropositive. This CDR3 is CASSIGRSSYEQYF. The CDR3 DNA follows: TGTGCCAGTAGTATCGGCAGGTCTTCCTACGAGCAGTACTTC.